A single TCR beta chain is shown here with its context. Antigen specificity is unknown. These data come from a study of cytomegalovirus exposure and HLA in healthy donors. Study-wide results and limits: The classifier was said to identify cytomegalovirus status with high specificity and sensitivity. Across donors, sequencing depth was assumed by presence/absence analyses to be roughly uniform. Cytomegalovirus-associated status was assigned to about 150 TCR beta chains.

Germline V gene lookup returns CDR1 SGHDT and CDR2 YYEEEE. J gave up 0 bases and V 4 bases, and 7 bases lay outside the gene matches. The CDR3 totals 16 residues. 13 Jbeta primers and 60 Vbeta primers were used for the PCR. Using immunoSEQ multiplex PCR, the repertoire was profiled, and TCRdb retains in-frame clones only, with some absent. The sample has 140,000 or so clones; roughly a tenth are singletons. The gene calls are TRBV5-6 and TRBJ1-5; 7 nucleotides line up with TRBD1. Sequencing was carried out using PBMCs. This receptor was identified in a male donor in good health and CMV-seronegative. CDR3 bases: TGTGCCAGCAGCCGCCGGGACAGATATAGCAATCAGCCCCAGCATTTT. Translated: CASSRRDRYSNQPQHF. Full variable domain (remainder filled in from reference TRBV5-6 and TRBJ1-5): DAGVTQSPTHLIKTRGQQVTLRCSPKSGHDTVSWYQQALGQGPQFIFQYYEEEERQRGNFPDRFSGHQFPNYSSELNVNALLLGDSALYLCASSRRDRYSNQPQHFGDGTRLSIL.